This entry lists 8 T cell receptor beta chains sequenced from one sample in a study of T cells in localized non-small cell lung cancer. Sequencing was performed with immunoSEQ multiplex PCR; in TCRdb, only in-frame clones are kept and a portion is missing. This table has under 3,500 clones, 24% appearing once. Sequencing used lung tumor tissue, obtained before any cancer treatment. These receptor sequences come from a man aged 35-69 years with stage I squamous cell lung carcinoma.

The chain is built from TRBV18 and TRBJ1-2, with a weak D call TRBD1 (5 bases). Per germline, CDR1 KGHSH and CDR2 LQKENI. The ends were cut back, 2 bases at V and 4 bases at J, with 11 bases in the middle. The CDR3 sequence is 14 residues long. This CDR3 reads CASSPDRGVYGYTF. The CDR3 DNA follows: TGTGCCAGCTCACCAGACCGAGGGGTCTATGGCTACACCTTC.

The V call is TRBV11-3, the J call TRBJ1-1; D unresolved. The CDR3 loop spans 14 amino acids. Trimming stripped 5 bases from V and 0 bases from J, with 10 bases between. Germline V gives CDR1 SGHNT, CDR2 YENEEA. The CDR3 bases are TGTGCCAGCAGCGGATTCGAGGTGAACACTGAAGCTTTCTTT. Amino acid sequence: CASSGFEVNTEAFF.

The CDR3 loop is CASSLARNTIYF. The CDR3 DNA follows: TGTGCCAGCAGTTTAGCCAGGAACACCATATATTTT. The chain is built from TRBV28 and TRBJ1-3; D is ambiguous. This CDR3 has 12 residues. CDR1 is MDHEN and CDR2 is SYDVKM in the germline V gene. Trimming removed 2 bases at V and 7 bases at J, with 6 bases between.

The sample holds a few counts of this clone. The V gene is TRBV11-3, the J gene TRBJ1-2; 8 bases are a match to TRBD1. Germline assignment: CDR1 SGHNT and CDR2 YENEEA. This CDR3 has 16 residues. The trim removed 3 bases at V and 3 bases at J, leaving 9 bases unmatched. The CDR3 DNA reads as TGTGCCAGCAGCTTGGCGATACAGGGGGAGGACTATGGCTACACCTTC. Its protein is CASSLAIQGEDYGYTF. Filled out from reference TRBV11-3 and TRBJ1-2, the complete variable domain reads EAGVVQSPRYKIIEKKQPVAFWCNPISGHNTLYWYLQNLGQGPELLIRYENEEAVDDSQLPKDRFSAERLKGVDSTLKIQPAELGDSAVYLCASSLAIQGEDYGYTFGSGTRLTVV.

V is TRBV6-8 and J is TRBJ2-1, with 8 bases that match TRBD2. V shed 6 bases and J 7 bases; nucleotides not matched to a gene: 8. This CDR3 region has 14 residues. Germline CDR1 reads MNHGY; CDR2 reads SAAAGT. The CDR3 DNA reads as TGTGCCAGCAGGGCGGGGGGTTGGACGAATGAGCAGTTCTTC. Protein sequence: CASRAGGWTNEQFF.

The V call is TRBV9, the J call TRBJ1-6; tentative D call: TRBD1 (6 bases). V lost 3 bases and J lost 7, with 14 bases in between. Germline V CDR1 and CDR2: SGDLS, YYNGEE. The CDR3 has 15 residues. In DNA, the CDR3 is TGTGCCAGCAGCGGACGGACAGTTTTGAATTCACCCCTCCACTTT. It codes for CASSGRTVLNSPLHF. Together with reference TRBV9 and TRBJ1-6, the CDR3 gives the full variable domain: DSGVTQTPKHLITATGQRVTLRCSPRSGDLSVYWYQQSLDQGLQFLIQYYNGEERAKGNILERFSAQQFPDLHSELNLSSLELGDSALYFCASSGRTVLNSPLHFGNGTRLTVT.

This clone has more than one count but fewer than ten. The V and J genes are TRBV9 and TRBJ2-4; D gene unclear. The V end was cut by 4 bases, the J end by 0 bases, with 11 bases between. Germline assignment: CDR1 SGDLS and CDR2 YYNGEE. CDR3 length: 15 residues. The CDR3 DNA reads as TGTGCCAGCAGCTTCGGCGCCCTAGCCAAAAACATTCAGTACTTC. Encoded protein: CASSFGALAKNIQYF.

The genes are TRBV6-8 and TRBJ1-3; no reliable D call. The V and J ends lost 10 bases and 0 bases respectively, with 13 bases between them. The CDR3 loop spans 14 amino acids. Germline V CDR1 and CDR2: MNHGY, SAAAGT. The CDR3: CATSQVVSGNTIYF. CDR3 DNA: TGTGCCACCTCGCAGGTGGTCTCTGGAAACACCATATATTTT.